This is a list of T cell receptor beta chains from one sample in a study of cytomegalovirus exposure and HLA in healthy donors. Clones were sequenced by immunoSEQ multiplex PCR, and TCRdb holds only the in-frame ones, with some missing. The sample contains about 140,000 clones, around 80% of which appear only once. The material sequenced was PBMCs. These receptors came from a man aged 35-49 years in good health and CMV-seronegative. Each CDR3 is given with its conserved first and last residue. A D gene is named only where the DNA matches it firmly. Part of the rows lack a size; the others show once, few, many or a class for expanded clones.

NA,TRBD2,TRBJ2-1,TRBV10-3,TGTGCCACCGCTTTGCTAGCGGGAGACAATGAGCAGTTCTTC,CATALLAGDNEQFF
NA,TRBD2,TRBJ2-1,TRBV6-6,TGTGCCAGCAGTTACGCTCTAGCGGGAGGCCTCAATGAGCAGTTCTTC,CASSYALAGGLNEQFF
NA,NA,TRBJ2-7,TRBV6-1,TGTGCCAGCAGTGAGGGGGCAGGGGCGGAGCAGTACTTC,CASSEGAGAEQYF
NA,TRBD2,TRBJ2-1,TRBV19,TGTGCCAGTAGTATTTCTGCGGGGGGTTCGAAGCCTGAGCAGTTCTTC,CASSISAGGSKPEQFF
NA,NA,TRBJ1-3,TRBV27,TGTGCCAGCAGTTCCTCTTTGACAAAGGCCATATATTTT,CASSSSLTKAIYF
NA,TRBD1,TRBJ2-4,TRBV2,TGTGCCAGCAGTGAGCAGGGGGCCGGGGCCAAAAACATTCAGTACTTC,CASSEQGAGAKNIQYF
NA,TRBD1,TRBJ1-1,TRBV28,TGTGCCAGCAGTCGACAGGGGGTAACTGAAGCTTTCTTT,CASSRQGVTEAFF
once,TRBD2,TRBJ2-1,TRBV5-4,TGTGCCAGCAGCCTTAGGGGTAGCGGGAGTCTCCCGTCTAACGATGAGCAGTTCTTC,CASSLRGSGSLPSNDEQFF
NA,NA,TRBJ2-7,TRBV10-3,TGTGCCATCAGTGAGGGGCTAGCTGCCTACGAGCAGTACTTC,CAISEGLAAYEQYF
NA,NA,TRBJ1-4,TRBV5-8,TGTGCCAGCAGCTTGGTGCCAGGGGAGAATGAAAAACTGTTTTTT,CASSLVPGENEKLFF
NA,TRBD2,TRBJ2-7,TRBV5-6,TGTGCCAGCAGGCTCCTTTCGGCCGGGGGGGTCGCCTACGAGCAGTACTTC,CASRLLSAGGVAYEQYF
few,NA,TRBJ2-5,TRBV7-9,TGTGCCAGCAGCTTAGCTTTGGGGGCGGAGACCCAGTACTTC,CASSLALGAETQYF
NA,NA,TRBJ2-7,TRBV5-4,TGTGCCAGCAGCCGACAGGAGGAACACGAGCAGTACTTC,CASSRQEEHEQYF
NA,TRBD1,TRBJ1-3,TRBV9,TGTGCCAGCAGCGTAACGCAGGGGGGAACTGGAAACACCATATATTTT,CASSVTQGGTGNTIYF
NA,NA,TRBJ1-2,TRBV29-1,TGCAGCGTGTACCTACTGGGGGCATCTAACTATGGCTACACCTTC,CSVYLLGASNYGYTF
once,TRBD1,TRBJ2-1,TRBV25-1,TGTGCCAGCAGTCAGGGACAGGTGAGCAATGAGCAGTTCTTC,CASSQGQVSNEQFF
NA,NA,TRBJ1-3,TRBV28,TGTGCCAGCAGTCCACCCGGGAGCTCTGGAAACACCATATATTTT,CASSPPGSSGNTIYF
NA,NA,TRBJ2-5,TRBV6-5,TGTGCCAGCAGTACCGACAGATTACAAGAGACCCAGTACTTC,CASSTDRLQETQYF
NA,NA,TRBJ1-6,TRBV16,TGTGCCAGCAGCCCCCAGGGGATTCGCGCACCCCTCCACTTT,CASSPQGIRAPLHF
few,NA,TRBJ2-1,TRBV19,TGTGCCACCAGTAGCGAGAGCTCCTACAATGAGCAGTTCTTC,CATSSESSYNEQFF
NA,TRBD1,TRBJ1-6,TRBV18,TGTGCCAGCTCAAGGGACAGAGATAATTCACCCCTCCACTTT,CASSRDRDNSPLHF
few,NA,TRBJ2-5,TRBV5-1,TGCGCCAGCAGCTTGAACGGTTTGTACCAAGAGACCCAGTACTTC,CASSLNGLYQETQYF
few,TRBD2,TRBJ2-7,TRBV27,TGTGCCAGCAGTTTAAGTACTAGCGGGGGCTACGAGCAGTACTTC,CASSLSTSGGYEQYF
NA,TRBD1,TRBJ2-5,TRBV28,TGTGCCAGCAGTTTAAGACAGGGGGAGAACCAAGAGACCCAGTACTTC,CASSLRQGENQETQYF
NA,NA,TRBJ2-5,TRBV10-1,TGCGCCAGCAGTGAGCTAGCGGAGGGGGAAGAGACCCAGTACTTC,CASSELAEGEETQYF
NA,TRBD2,TRBJ2-7,TRBV14,TGTGCCAGCAGCCAGACTAGCGGACTACGTAAACAGTACTTC,CASSQTSGLRKQYF
NA,TRBD2,TRBJ2-3,TRBV6-5,TGTGCCAGCAGGGATAGCGGGAGGGCCTTTGCCACGCAGTATTTT,CASRDSGRAFATQYF
NA,TRBD2,TRBJ2-7,TRBV28,TGTGCCAGCAGTTGGGGGACTAGCGGGACCTACGAGCAGTACTTC,CASSWGTSGTYEQYF
NA,NA,TRBJ2-5,TRBV5-1,TGCGCCAGCAGCTTGGAGTCCAGATCAGAGACCCAGTACTTC,CASSLESRSETQYF
NA,NA,TRBJ1-1,TRBV7-9,TGTGCCAGCAGCTCCTTACAGGAGAACACTGAAGCTTTCTTT,CASSSLQENTEAFF
NA,TRBD1,TRBJ2-1,TRBV6-1,TGTGCCAGCAGTGAAAGGCCTCCCGGGACAGTGAGGAATGAGCAGTTCTTC,CASSERPPGTVRNEQFF
once,NA,TRBJ1-5,TRBV10-3,TGTGCCATCAGTGAGTTTGCGGGTTTGAGGGGCAATCAGCCCCAGCATTTT,CAISEFAGLRGNQPQHF
NA,NA,TRBJ2-3,TRBV25-1,TGTGCCAGCACCGCGCGGGGAGGAGGGGACACAGATACGCAGTATTTT,CASTARGGGDTDTQYF